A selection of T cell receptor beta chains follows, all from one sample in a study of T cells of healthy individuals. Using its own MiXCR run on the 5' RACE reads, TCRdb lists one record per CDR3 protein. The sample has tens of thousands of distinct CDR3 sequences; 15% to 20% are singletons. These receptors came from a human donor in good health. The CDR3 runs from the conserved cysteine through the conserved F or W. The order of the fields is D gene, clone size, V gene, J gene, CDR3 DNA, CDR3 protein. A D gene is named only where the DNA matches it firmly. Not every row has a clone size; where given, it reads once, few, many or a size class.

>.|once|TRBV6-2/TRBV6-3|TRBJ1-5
TGTGCCAGCAAAAGGTTGAGAGAGCCCCAGCATTTT
CASKRLREPQHF
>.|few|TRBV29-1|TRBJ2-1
TGCAGCGTTCCAAACGGCAATGAGCAGTTCTTC
CSVPNGNEQFF
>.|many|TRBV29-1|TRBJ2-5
TGCAGCGTTATGACTAAGTTACAAGAGACCCAGTACTTC
CSVMTKLQETQYF
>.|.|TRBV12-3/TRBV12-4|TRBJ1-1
TGTGCCAGCAGTTTAGCAGGGCAGAACACTGAAGCTTTCTTT
CASSLAGQNTEAFF
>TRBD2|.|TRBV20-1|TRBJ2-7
TGCAGTGCTAGACTCGCTAGCGGGGGTTCCTACGAGCAGTACTTC
CSARLASGGSYEQYF
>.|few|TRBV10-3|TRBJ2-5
TGTGCCATCGGCCCCCGGGACCAAGAGACCCAGTACTTC
CAIGPRDQETQYF
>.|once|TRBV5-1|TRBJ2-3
TGCGCCAGCAGCCCGTTCTCGGCACTCACAGATACGCAGTATTTT
CASSPFSALTDTQYF
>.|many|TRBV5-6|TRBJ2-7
TGTGCCAGCAGCGTTAGCGCGAGAGACTACGAGCAGTACTTC
CASSVSARDYEQYF
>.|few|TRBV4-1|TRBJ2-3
TGCGCCAGCAGCCAAGCGGCAGGGGATGATACGCAGTATTTT
CASSQAAGDDTQYF
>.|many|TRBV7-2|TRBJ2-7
TGTGCCAGCAGCTCCCCAACGGAGGGATTTTACGAGCAGTACTTC
CASSSPTEGFYEQYF
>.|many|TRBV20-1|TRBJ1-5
TGCAGTGCTAGCGGGACGTACAGAGAGCCCCAGCATTTT
CSASGTYREPQHF
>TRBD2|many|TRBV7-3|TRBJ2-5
TGTGCCAGCAGCTTCGGGGGGATGGGAGAGACCCAGTACTTC
CASSFGGMGETQYF
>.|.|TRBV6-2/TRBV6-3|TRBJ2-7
TGTGCCAGCAGTGAGACGGAGTCCTACGAGCAGTACTTC
CASSETESYEQYF
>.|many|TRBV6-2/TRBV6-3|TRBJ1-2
TGTGCCAGCAAGTCTCCCGGACGGAACTATGGCTACACCTTC
CASKSPGRNYGYTF
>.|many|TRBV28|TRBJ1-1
TGTGCCAGCAGACTACCGGGGGGATCGAATGAAGCTTTCTTT
CASRLPGGSNEAFF
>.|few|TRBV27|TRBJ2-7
TGTGCCGCCGGATACGAGCAGTACTTC
CAAGYEQYF
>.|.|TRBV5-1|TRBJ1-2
TGCGCCAGCAGCGTGGGACGCCCAATTCCGGCCGAAAACTACACCTTC
CASSVGRPIPAENYTF